This TCR beta chain was recovered during a study of identical twins. TCRdb reanalysed the 5' RACE reads using MiXCR and keeps one entry per CDR3 protein. Here the sample spans 550,000 to 700,000 distinct CDR3 sequences, 21% being singletons. Only a few counts were recorded for this clonotype. These same records also appear under a second study, on T cells expressing NK-cell markers.

The sequenced material came from PBMCs. This TCR came from a woman between 18 and 29 years old in good health.

For the CDR3, the DNA is TGTGCCAGCAGTTCGGCCCTACCCTCCTACGAGCAGTACTTC. Protein: CASSSALPSYEQYF. The chain couples TRBV27 to TRBJ2-7; D ambiguous. The CDR3 sequence is 14 residues long. V lost 4 bases, J lost 0 bases, and 10 bases lay in between. Germline V gene data show CDR1 as MNHEY and CDR2 as SMNVEV (reference sequence).